A single sample gave rise to the 15 T cell receptor beta chains below, sequenced in a study of cytotoxic CD8 clonotypes in ibrutinib-treated CLL (dated by TCRdb to the early 2020s). Library method: the immunoSEQ multiplex PCR assay. TCRdb stores this immuneACCESS table with in-frame sequences only. Part of the clones is absent; in the studies checked, under half of the shortfall reflects unresolved V genes, and no reason is known for the rest. Here the sample has roughly 330,000 clones; approximately 67% occur a single time. The biggest ten clones account for approximately 6% of the sample. The specimen was PBMCs, collected after 36 months of ibrutinib treatment. These receptor sequences come from a human donor with chronic lymphocytic leukemia.

This clone was picked up a small number of times. This CDR3 is also generated by other DNA sequences in the sample. The J gene is TRBJ1-1, the V gene TRBV15, with unresolved D. The V end was cut by 0 bases, the J end by 3 bases, with 5 bases between. CDR1 and CDR2 (germline): LNHNV, YYDKDF (reference sequence). The length of the CDR3 is 13 residues. The CDR3 spells CATSRDSYTEAFF. DNA for the CDR3: TGTGCCACCAGCAGAGATTCTTACACTGAAGCTTTCTTT.

The chain has TRBV18 and TRBJ1-2; the D is unclear. Germline CDR1 reads KGHSH; CDR2 reads LQKENI. V was clipped by 5 bases and J by 0 bases, with 4 bases between them. CDR3 size: 12 residues. CDR3 bases: TGTGCCAGCTCATCCTCTAACTATGGCTACACCTTC. Translation gives CASSSSNYGYTF. The complete variable domain, with remaining parts taken from reference TRBV18 and TRBJ1-2, reads NAGVMQNPRHLVRRRGQEARLRCSPMKGHSHVYWYRQLPEEGLKFMVYLQKENIIDESGMPKERFSAEFPKEGPSILRIQQVVRGDSAAYFCASSSSNYGYTFGSGTRLTVV.

This rearrangement joins TRBV19 to TRBJ1-2, with a tentative D call TRBD1 (5 bases). Trimming stripped 6 bases from V and 4 bases from J, with 9 bases between. Per the germline V gene, CDR1 is LNHDA and CDR2 is SQIVND (reference sequence). This CDR3 spans 12 amino acids. The CDR3 DNA follows: TGTGCCAGTAGGGCGGGGGGCTATGGCTACACCTTC. Amino acid sequence: CASRAGGYGYTF.

This clone was observed a few times. This chain joins TRBV2 and TRBJ1-2; D unresolved. The CDR3 contains 12 residues. CDR1 is SNHLY and CDR2 is FYNNEI in the germline V gene. V dropped 6 bases and J dropped 5 bases, with 10 bases sitting between them. The DNA of the CDR3 is TGTGCCAGCAGGCAAGACGTTTATGGCTACACCTTC. It encodes CASRQDVYGYTF.

The chain carries TRBV15 and TRBJ2-7; D not resolved. Trimming cost V 0 bases and J 1 base, with 19 bases left between them. Germline V gene sequence: CDR1 LNHNV, CDR2 YYDKDF (reference sequence). CDR3 size: 18 residues. This CDR3 is CATSRDTKYWTVSYEQYF. The DNA for the CDR3 is TGTGCCACCAGCAGAGATACAAAGTATTGGACGGTTTCCTACGAGCAGTACTTC.

This clone was counted once. The rearrangement uses TRBV7-9 and TRBJ2-7; 11 nucleotides agree with TRBD2. This CDR3 region has 16 residues. J gave up 2 bases and V 3 bases, and 6 bases lay outside the gene matches. Germline V gene sequence: CDR1 SEHNR, CDR2 FQNEAQ (reference sequence). The CDR3 loop is CASSFEGTSGTYEQYF. The DNA for the CDR3 is TGTGCCAGCAGCTTCGAAGGGACTAGCGGTACCTACGAGCAGTACTTC. The entire variable domain, with the rest obtained from reference TRBV7-9 and TRBJ2-7, is as follows: DTGVSQNPRHKITKRGQNVTFRCDPISEHNRLYWYRQTLGQGPEFLTYFQNEAQLEKSRLLSDRFSAERPKGSFSTLEIQRTEQGDSAMYLCASSFEGTSGTYEQYFGPGTRLTVT.

In its sample, this clone was seen once. V gene TRBV28 combines with J gene TRBJ2-7; 7 bases are shared with TRBD2. Trimming removed 6 bases from V and 3 bases from J; junction bases left unmatched: 11. This CDR3 comprises 15 residues. The germline gives CDR1 MDHEN, CDR2 SYDVKM. CDR3 coding DNA: TGTGCCAGCAGGGGGGGAGGACTAGTTCTCTACGAGCAGTACTTC. It codes for CASRGGGLVLYEQYF.

CDR3 loop: CASSLSRDSYGYTF. DNA of the CDR3: TGTGCCAGCAGTTTATCGAGGGACAGCTATGGCTACACCTTC. The V gene is TRBV27, the J gene TRBJ1-2; 7 nucleotides align to TRBD1. The CDR3 extends over 14 amino acids. V shed 0 bases and J 4 bases; nucleotides not matched to a gene: 2. Germline V gene lookup returns CDR1 MNHEY and CDR2 SMNVEV (reference sequence).

This chain uses TRBV28 with TRBJ1-5; a possible D gene is TRBD1 (5 bases). Germline loops: CDR1 MDHEN, CDR2 SYDVKM. The CDR3 loop spans 16 amino acids. V was trimmed by 3 bases and J by 1 base, leaving 13 bases between them. CDR3 sequence (DNA): TGTGCCAGCAGTTTTTATAGGGGCCGGAGCAATCAGCCCCAGCATTTT. Amino acids: CASSFYRGRSNQPQHF.

CDR3 in amino acids: CASSTDRVSEKLFF. The CDR3 nucleotides are TGCGCCAGCAGCACGGACAGGGTTTCTGAAAAACTGTTTTTT. The J gene is TRBJ1-4, the V gene TRBV5-1, with TRBD1 matching 8 bases. Germline V CDR1 and CDR2: SGHRS, YFSETQ. Losses at the gene ends were 4 bases for V and 7 bases for J; bases not matched to a gene: 6. CDR3 size: 14 residues.

This chain joins TRBV19 and TRBJ2-3; D uncertain. Germline CDR1 reads LNHDA; CDR2 reads SQIVND (reference sequence). Between the trimmed V and J ends, which lost 3 bases and 2 bases, there was a span of 6 bases. This CDR3 is 13 amino acids long. CDR3 amino acids: CASSMGLTDTQYF. As DNA, the CDR3 is TGTGCCAGTAGTATGGGCCTCACAGATACGCAGTATTTT.

This clone was seen a handful of times. The chain combines TRBV2 with TRBJ2-5; possibly TRBD1 for D (6 bases). Germline CDR1 and CDR2: SNHLY and FYNNEI. Trimming pared 6 bases from V and 5 bases from J, leaving 13 bases between. The CDR3 consists of 13 residues. The CDR3 DNA sequence: TGTGCCAGCAGGCTACAGGGAAAGGAGACCCAGTACTTC. Translating gives CASRLQGKETQYF. Filled out from reference TRBV2 and TRBJ2-5, the complete variable domain reads EPEVTQTPSHQVTQMGQEVILRCVPISNHLYFYWYRQILGQKVEFLVSFYNNEISEKSEIFDDQFSVERPDGSNFTLKIRSTKLEDSAMYFCASRLQGKETQYFGPGTRLLVL.

The V gene is TRBV6-1, the J gene TRBJ1-1; no firm D call. This CDR3 has 11 amino acids. With 0 bases removed from V and 10 bases from J, the gap between germline ends came to 6 bases. Germline values: CDR1 MNHNS, CDR2 SASEGT. Here the CDR3 reads CASSEAARAFF. In nucleotides, the CDR3 is TGTGCCAGCAGTGAAGCTGCTAGAGCTTTCTTT.

Only one count was recorded for this clone. The gene calls are TRBV4-1 and TRBJ2-2, with 7 bases that match TRBD1. V trimming: 6 bases; J trimming: 1 base; junction bases outside the gene matches: 8. The CDR3 has 16 residues. The germline V gene has CDR1 MGHRA and CDR2 YSYEKL. CDR3 bases: TGCGCCAGCAGTCCTAAGACAGGGCAGAACACCGGGGAGCTGTTTTTT. It codes for CASSPKTGQNTGELFF.

This clone was detected only a few times. The chain recombines TRBV28 with TRBJ2-3; D perhaps matches TRBD1 (6 bases). Trimming cost V 6 bases and J 3 bases, with 10 bases left between them. CDR3 length equals 13 residues. Germline V gives CDR1 MDHEN, CDR2 SYDVKM. CDR3 nucleotides: TGTGCCAGCAGGCGACAGGCGACAGATACGCAGTATTTT. Its protein is CASRRQATDTQYF. Drawing the rest from reference TRBV28 and TRBJ2-3, the complete variable domain is DVKVTQSSRYLVKRTGEKVFLECVQDMDHENMFWYRQDPGLGLRLIYFSYDVKMKEKGDIPEGYSVSREKKERFSLILESASTNQTSMYLCASRRQATDTQYFGPGTRLTVL.